This is a list of T cell receptor beta chains from one sample in a study of T cell repertoires in cytomegalovirus infection. Via MiXCR, TCRdb re-called the reads, giving one row per CDR3 protein. The sample lists around 530,000 distinct CDR3 sequences, about a quarter occurring once. The sequenced material came from PBMCs. These receptors came from a human donor in good health (CMV status not recorded). Some clones in this sample may be carry-over from other donors' samples. CDR3s include the opening cysteine and the closing phenylalanine or tryptophan. The D gene is left open where the match is weak. Clone sizes are given selectively: once, few, many, or a class where the clone is expanded.

v_call,d_call,clone_size,j_call,cdr3_aa,cdr3_nt
TRBV19,TRBD1,.,TRBJ2-4,CASRTGGMDIQYF,TGTGCCAGTAGGACAGGGGGAATGGACATTCAGTACTTC
TRBV11-3,.,.,TRBJ2-1,CASSPDAGRTNSYNEQFF,TGTGCCAGCAGCCCGGACGCGGGACGAACCAACTCCTACAATGAGCAGTTCTTC
TRBV6-2/TRBV6-3,.,few,TRBJ2-3,CASSTKRTDTQYF,TGTGCCAGCAGCACAAAGCGGACAGATACGCAGTATTTT
TRBV15,.,.,TRBJ2-7,CATSRVRQATAPYEQYF,TGTGCCACCAGCAGAGTGCGACAGGCGACCGCCCCCTACGAGCAGTACTTC
TRBV29-1,.,.,TRBJ2-7,CSVKGRGSYEQYF,TGCAGCGTCAAAGGGAGAGGATCCTACGAGCAGTACTTC
TRBV4-1,.,few,TRBJ1-1,CASSHRTLRNTEAFF,TGCGCCAGCAGCCACCGGACACTTAGGAACACTGAAGCTTTCTTT
TRBV7-2,TRBD1,many,TRBJ2-3,CASSFRQGLGTDTQYF,TGTGCCAGCAGCTTCCGACAGGGATTGGGCACAGATACGCAGTATTTT
TRBV27,.,few,TRBJ2-3,CASSSPAHNTDTQYF,TGTGCCAGCTCCTCCCCGGCTCATAACACAGATACGCAGTATTTT
TRBV12-3/TRBV12-4,TRBD2,few,TRBJ2-5,CASSPTSSGETQYF,TGTGCCAGCAGTCCGACTAGCTCTGGGGAGACCCAGTACTTC
TRBV20-1,.,.,TRBJ2-7,CSVRAGYEQYF,TGCAGTGTCAGGGCGGGATACGAGCAGTACTTC
TRBV7-6,.,.,TRBJ1-5,CASSSIRGVSNQPQHF,TGTGCCAGCAGCTCCATCCGAGGGGTTAGCAATCAGCCCCAGCATTTT
TRBV12-3/TRBV12-4,.,few,TRBJ1-4,CASSLMGGNEKLFF,TGTGCCAGCAGTTTGATGGGAGGGAATGAAAAACTGTTTTTT
TRBV5-5,.,.,TRBJ2-2,CASREQANTGELFF,TGTGCCAGCAGGGAACAGGCGAACACCGGGGAGCTGTTTTTT
TRBV10-3,TRBD2,few,TRBJ2-7,CAISDPLGLAGSYEQYF,TGTGCCATCAGTGACCCCTTAGGACTAGCGGGATCCTACGAGCAGTACTTC
TRBV7-6,.,few,TRBJ2-1,CASSLMVDNEQFF,TGTGCCAGCAGCTTAATGGTCGACAATGAGCAGTTCTTC
TRBV14,TRBD1,.,TRBJ2-1,CASSADRHEQFF,TGTGCCAGCAGCGCGGACAGGCATGAGCAGTTCTTC
TRBV6-2/TRBV6-3,TRBD1,.,TRBJ2-7,CASSPDRSSYEQYF,TGTGCCAGCAGCCCGGACAGGAGCTCCTACGAGCAGTACTTC
TRBV20-1,TRBD1,.,TRBJ1-5,CSARPFSGTGEAMPQHF,TGCAGTGCTAGACCCTTTTCCGGGACAGGCGAAGCCATGCCCCAGCATTTT
TRBV6-6,.,.,TRBJ2-3,CATHQITGFHTQYF,TGTGCCACCCACCAAATTACAGGGTTCCATACGCAGTATTTT
TRBV12-3/TRBV12-4,.,many,TRBJ1-1,CASSFRGQGNTEAFF,TGTGCCAGCAGTTTTCGAGGGCAGGGGAACACTGAAGCTTTCTTT
TRBV3-1,.,.,TRBJ2-3,CASSQHSLGRTGSGTSTDTQYF,TGTGCCAGCAGCCAACATTCTCTCGGCAGGACAGGCTCCGGGACTAGCACAGATACGCAGTATTTT
TRBV10-3,.,once,TRBJ1-2,CAIRKPSLTGIGGYTF,TGTGCCATCAGAAAACCAAGTCTAACAGGGATCGGCGGCTACACCTTC
TRBV12-3/TRBV12-4,TRBD2,few,TRBJ2-1,CASSLMPPGPGGGEQFF,TGTGCCAGCAGTTTAATGCCCCCGGGGCCCGGGGGGGGTGAGCAGTTCTTC
TRBV20-1,TRBD2,.,TRBJ2-1,CSASSGRPNEQFF,TGCAGTGCTAGTAGCGGGAGGCCCAATGAGCAGTTCTTC
TRBV7-9,.,.,TRBJ1-2,CASSSSGGEGYTF,TGTGCCAGCAGCTCGAGTGGGGGCGAAGGCTACACCTTC
TRBV28,TRBD1,.,TRBJ2-3,CATRTGTDTQYF,TGTGCCACCCGGACAGGGACAGATACGCAGTATTTT
TRBV29-1,.,.,TRBJ2-1,CSVGGYNEQFF,TGCAGCGTTGGTGGATACAATGAGCAGTTCTTC
TRBV15,.,many,TRBJ1-1,CATSPPQGNTEAFF,TGTGCCACCAGCCCCCCTCAGGGGAACACTGAAGCTTTCTTT
TRBV7-3,TRBD2,few,TRBJ2-5,CASSREVQETQYF,TGTGCCAGCAGCCGGGAGGTCCAAGAGACCCAGTACTTC
TRBV6-5,TRBD1,.,TRBJ1-4,CASSYQGAGEKLFF,TGTGCCAGCAGTTACCAGGGGGCGGGTGAAAAACTGTTTTTT
TRBV6-5,.,.,TRBJ2-1,CASSYFSPTEAYKGEQFF,TGTGCCAGCAGTTACTTCAGTCCCACGGAGGCTTATAAGGGTGAGCAGTTCTTC
TRBV7-8,.,many,TRBJ2-5,CASSLSVGSLETQYF,TGTGCCAGCAGCTTATCTGTGGGGAGTTTGGAGACCCAGTACTTC
TRBV7-8,.,.,TRBJ1-2,CASSPQVGASYGYTF,TGTGCCAGCAGCCCACAGGTGGGGGCAAGCTATGGCTACACCTTC
TRBV7-2,.,many,TRBJ2-1,CASRLTGSNEQFF,TGTGCCAGCCGTCTAACTGGAAGCAATGAGCAGTTCTTC
TRBV25-1,.,.,TRBJ2-6,CASSAESPSGANVLTF,TGTGCCAGCAGTGCAGAAAGCCCCTCTGGGGCCAACGTCCTGACTTTC
TRBV7-6,.,few,TRBJ1-4,CASSLYSSATTNEKLFF,TGTGCCAGCAGCTTATACTCCTCGGCCACAACTAATGAAAAACTGTTTTTT
TRBV6-2/TRBV6-3,TRBD1,.,TRBJ2-6,CASSPDRVVAGANVLTF,TGTGCCAGCAGCCCGGACAGGGTGGTTGCTGGGGCCAACGTCCTGACTTTC
TRBV7-6,TRBD1,.,TRBJ1-1,CASSSGGDREAFF,TGTGCCAGCAGCTCAGGGGGTGACAGGGAAGCTTTCTTT
TRBV28,.,.,TRBJ1-1,CASSLRGKITEAFF,TGTGCCAGCAGTTTAAGGGGGAAGATCACTGAAGCTTTCTTT
TRBV11-2,TRBD2,.,TRBJ2-5,CASSQGLAEETQYF,TGTGCCAGCAGCCAGGGACTAGCGGAAGAGACCCAGTACTTC
TRBV19,TRBD1,few,TRBJ1-1,CASSLRGQVTEAFF,TGTGCCAGTAGTCTAAGGGGGCAGGTCACTGAAGCTTTCTTT
TRBV6-5,TRBD2,.,TRBJ2-5,CASSYGARIGAGENQYF,TGTGCCAGCAGTTACGGGGCTAGGATCGGTGCGGGGGAGAACCAGTACTTC
TRBV19,TRBD2,few,TRBJ2-1,CASSNRASGRAYTYNEQFF,TGTGCCAGTAGTAATAGGGCTAGCGGGAGGGCCTATACCTACAATGAGCAGTTCTTC
TRBV4-1,TRBD1,.,TRBJ1-2,CASSPYGTAYGYTF,TGCGCCAGCAGCCCGTACGGGACAGCCTATGGCTACACCTTC
TRBV7-8,TRBD1,many,TRBJ2-1,CASSKTGGGINTYEQFF,TGTGCCAGCAGCAAGACAGGGGGCGGAATTAATACCTATGAGCAGTTCTTC
TRBV3-1,.,few,TRBJ2-4,CASSHPGTIKNIQYF,TGTGCCAGCAGCCATCCCGGGACAATCAAAAACATTCAGTACTTC